The 29 T cell receptor beta chains given below trace back to one sample, sequenced in a study of T cells in Graves' hyperthyroidism and ophthalmopathy. Researchers took RNA transcripts and amplified the TCR beta CDR3 regions from them. First-round RT-PCR with HTBI primers amplified the TCR CDR3 region. TCRdb redid the calling of the multiplex PCR reads with MiXCR, one entry per CDR3 protein. The sample has about 260,000 distinct CDR3 sequences; around 15% are singletons. Sequencing used blood. Every receptor here comes from a woman under 30 with Graves' ophthalmopathy.

This clonotype was counted many times. The V and J genes are TRBV28 and TRBJ1-4; D may be TRBD1 (5 bases). Deletions cut 3 bases from V and 2 bases from J, with 10 bases between. Germline V lookup: CDR1 MDHEN, CDR2 SYDVKM. The CDR3 is 15 residues long. DNA of the CDR3: TGTGCCAGCAGTTTGGAGGGACGGACTAATGAAAAACTGTTTTTT. It specifies CASSLEGRTNEKLFF.

This clonotype was recorded at least ten times. This sequence joins TRBV13 and TRBJ1-6; possibly TRBD1 for D (6 bases). V gave up 3 bases and J gave up 6 bases, with 9 bases separating them. CDR1 is PRHDT, CDR2 FYEKMQ, per germline (reference sequence). The CDR3 has 14 residues. The CDR3 bases are TGTGCCAGCAGCTTGGACAGATTTAATTCACCCCTCCACTTT. Its translation is CASSLDRFNSPLHF.

This clonotype came up many times. The J gene is TRBJ2-3, the V gene TRBV2, with no clear D. The CDR3 loop spans 13 amino acids. Germline V gene sequence: CDR1 SNHLY, CDR2 FYNNEI. Trimming took off 3 bases at V and 8 bases at J, with 12 bases between the two ends. The CDR3 is CASSDNRELTQYF. CDR3 sequence (DNA): TGTGCCAGCAGTGACAACCGTGAGCTTACGCAGTATTTT.

This clonotype has more than one count but fewer than ten. A much larger clone is a single base away; this may be a read error. The gene calls are TRBV19 and TRBJ1-5; D is unresolved. The CDR3 is 15 residues long. Looked up from germline, CDR1 is LNHDA and CDR2 is SQIVND (reference sequence). The chain's CDR3 is CVSSRAGGSNQPQHF. In DNA, the CDR3 is TGTGTCAGTAGTAGGGCAGGTGGGAGCAATCAGCCCCAGCATTTT.

This clonotype has ten or more counts. This chain connects TRBV5-1 to TRBJ2-5; the D gene is possibly TRBD2 (5 bases). This CDR3 has 13 amino acids. Per the germline V gene, CDR1 is SGHRS and CDR2 is YFSETQ. Between the trimmed V and J ends, which lost 5 bases and 3 bases, there was a span of 11 bases. CDR3 amino acids: CASSEAREETQYF. Here the CDR3 DNA reads TGCGCCAGCAGTGAGGCGAGGGAAGAGACCCAGTACTTC.

This clonotype has ten or more counts. V is TRBV28 and J is TRBJ1-1; perhaps TRBD1 as D (5 bases). Germline V lookup: CDR1 MDHEN, CDR2 SYDVKM. The CDR3 has 12 amino acids. V shed 6 bases and J shed 8 bases, with 13 bases lying between them. The CDR3 sequence: CASRIPGAEAFF. As DNA, the CDR3 is TGTGCCAGCAGAATCCCCGGGGCCGAAGCTTTCTTT.

The chain recombines TRBV28 with TRBJ2-1, with D possibly TRBD1 on 7 matching bases. CDR3 length equals 15 residues. The ends were cut back, 6 bases at V and 1 base at J, with 13 bases in the middle. Germline-derived CDR1 and CDR2 are MDHEN and SYDVKM. CDR3 residues: CASSLQGTSYNEQFF. DNA for the CDR3: TGTGCCAGCAGCTTACAGGGGACTTCCTACAATGAGCAGTTCTTC.

This clonotype occurred many times. The V gene is TRBV29-1, the J gene TRBJ2-1, with 15 bases fitting TRBD2. Germline lookup yields CDR1 SQVTM and CDR2 ANQGSEA. The CDR3 is made up of 17 amino acids. Germline trimming cut 6 bases from V and 7 bases from J; bases unmatched to any gene: 13. CDR3 loop: CSVCLIGTSGRQNEQFF. The CDR3 coding sequence is TGCAGCGTCTGTTTGATCGGGACTAGCGGGAGGCAGAATGAGCAGTTCTTC.

This clonotype was counted at least ten times. The rearrangement links TRBV6-2 or TRBV6-3 to TRBJ2-1, with D maybe TRBD2 (6 bases). V shed 6 bases and J shed 6 bases, with 12 bases lying between them. This CDR3 is 13 amino acids long. Germline V gene data show CDR1 as MNHEY and CDR2 as SVGEGT. CDR3 sequence reads: CASRGGTLNEQFF. The CDR3 bases are TGTGCCAGCAGAGGCGGGACGCTCAATGAGCAGTTCTTC.

This clonotype was seen many times. This chain joins TRBV20-1 and TRBJ1-1; the D is unclear. V gave up 0 bases and J gave up 5 bases, with 10 bases separating them. The CDR3 sequence is 13 residues long. Germline V gene data show CDR1 as DFQATT and CDR2 as SNEGSKA (reference sequence). CDR3 sequence: CSARDFGETEAFF. The CDR3 DNA follows: TGCAGTGCTAGAGATTTTGGCGAAACTGAAGCTTTCTTT.

This clonotype was found a few times. The rearrangement links TRBV9 to TRBJ2-7, with 7 bases fitting TRBD2. There are 15 residues in the CDR3. CDR1 and CDR2 from the germline V gene are SGDLS and YYNGEE. The ends lost 0 bases at V and 2 bases at J; junction bases unmatched: 5. In nucleotides, the CDR3 is TGTGCCAGCAGCGTAGGGGGGGGAGGGACCTACGAGCAGTACTTC. It is translated as CASSVGGGGTYEQYF.

As regards this clonotype: This clone may be a read error of a much larger clone one base away. This CDR3 reads CASSRGPHRGSTGELFF. CDR3 nucleotides: TGTGCCAGTAGTAGAGGGCCCCACCGGGGAAGCACCGGGGAGCTGTTTTTT. The V gene is TRBV19, the J gene TRBJ2-2; perhaps TRBD2 as D (5 bases). The CDR3 runs to 17 residues. CDR1 is LNHDA and CDR2 is SQIVND in the germline V gene (reference sequence). The ends were cut back, 4 bases at V and 4 bases at J, with 19 bases in the middle.

J is TRBJ1-2 and V is TRBV28, with 10 bases fitting TRBD1. This CDR3 spans 14 amino acids. J lost 2 bases, V lost 6 bases, and 3 bases had no gene match. CDR1 MDHEN and CDR2 SYDVKM come from the germline V gene. CDR3 region: CASRRTGGNYGYTF. The CDR3 nucleotides read TGTGCCAGCAGAAGGACAGGGGGAAACTATGGCTACACCTTC.

There are many counts of this clonotype. The chain combines TRBV10-3 with TRBJ1-2; 7 bases map to TRBD1. Unmatched junction bases numbered 7, after V lost 9 bases and J lost 3 bases. Germline V lookup: CDR1 ENHRY, CDR2 SYGVKD. This CDR3 spans 13 amino acids. The CDR3 protein is CAIHRTGYYGYTF. The CDR3 DNA reads TGTGCCATACATAGGACAGGCTACTATGGCTACACCTTC.

This clonotype was observed at least ten times. This sequence joins TRBV2 and TRBJ2-7, with D unclear. This CDR3 spans 13 amino acids. Trimming took 1 base from V and 4 from J, leaving 8 bases between them. Germline loops: CDR1 SNHLY, CDR2 FYNNEI. The CDR3, as DNA: TGTGCCAGCAGTGAAGACGGGTTATACGAGCAGTACTTC. This translates into CASSEDGLYEQYF.

This clonotype was picked up many times. V usage is TRBV3-1 and J usage is TRBJ2-7; D may be TRBD1 (6 bases). V was trimmed by 2 bases and J by 7 bases, leaving 6 bases between them. Per the germline V gene, CDR1 is LGHDT and CDR2 is YNNKEL (reference sequence). The CDR3 runs 11 residues. CDR3 coding DNA: TGTGCCAGCAGCCAAACAGGGGAGCAGTACTTC. Protein sequence: CASSQTGEQYF.

At least ten counts were recorded for this clonotype. V is TRBV13 and J is TRBJ1-4, with D possibly being TRBD1 (6 bases). The CDR3 totals 17 residues. The ends were cut back, 3 bases at V and 6 bases at J, with 20 bases in the middle. Looked up from germline, CDR1 is PRHDT and CDR2 is FYEKMQ (reference sequence). CDR3 DNA sequence: TGTGCCAGCAGCTTTGGCCCACAGGGAAAATTTGATGAAAAACTGTTTTTT. The encoded protein is CASSFGPQGKFDEKLFF. Looking up the rest from reference TRBV13 and TRBJ1-4 gives the full variable domain: AAGVIQSPRHLIKEKRETATLKCYPIPRHDTVYWYQQGPGQDPQFLISFYEKMQSDKGSIPDRFSAQQFSDYHSELNMSSLELGDSALYFCASSFGPQGKFDEKLFFGSGTQLSVL.

There are many counts of this clonotype. This chain joins TRBV20-1 and TRBJ1-1, with TRBD1 as a possible D gene (5 bases). V was trimmed by 1 base and J by 1 base, leaving 7 bases between them. CDR3 size: 13 residues. CDR1 is DFQATT, CDR2 SNEGSKA, per germline (reference sequence). CDR3 coding DNA: TGCAGTGCTAGAGGCGGGACGAACACTGAAGCTTTCTTT. Protein product: CSARGGTNTEAFF.

This clonotype was recorded at least ten times. The V call is TRBV5-1, the J call TRBJ1-1; D might be TRBD1 (6 bases). The CDR3 has 14 amino acids. Trimming removed 3 bases at V and 4 bases at J, with 13 bases between. CDR1 is SGHRS and CDR2 is YFSETQ in the germline V gene. CDR3 nucleotide sequence: TGCGCCAGCAGCTACAACAGGGCTGGCACTGAAGCTTTCTTT. Encoded protein: CASSYNRAGTEAFF.

The CDR3 DNA reads TGCAGTGCTGCGACAGGCGCTCCTGACAAATTAAATGAAAAACTGTTTTTT. Translating it yields CSAATGAPDKLNEKLFF. The chain is built from TRBV20-1 and TRBJ1-4, with D perhaps matching TRBD1 (6 bases). This CDR3 has 17 amino acids. V was trimmed by 5 bases and J by 5 bases, leaving 24 bases between them. CDR1 and CDR2 (germline): DFQATT, SNEGSKA (reference sequence).

This clonotype has a count of ten or more. The gene calls are TRBV4-3 and TRBJ2-7, with TRBD2 matching over 9 bases. The CDR3 is 16 amino acids. Germline V gives CDR1 LGHNA, CDR2 YSLEER. V was clipped by 2 bases and J by 0 bases; unmatched bases: 5. The CDR3, as DNA: TGCGCCAGCAGCCAACTAGCGGGGCCGAGCTCCTACGAGCAGTACTTC. Protein product: CASSQLAGPSSYEQYF.

This clonotype was seen many times. The CDR3 protein is CASSYRSGGLWNEQFF. The CDR3 DNA follows: TGTGCCAGCAGTTATAGATCGGGGGGGTTGTGGAATGAGCAGTTCTTC. The chain combines TRBV6-2 or TRBV6-3 with TRBJ2-1, with 8 bases aligning to TRBD2. Germline CDR1 MNHEY, CDR2 SVGEGT. The CDR3 is 16 residues long. Unmatched junction bases numbered 11, after V lost 3 bases and J lost 7 bases.

This clonotype turned up a few times. The CDR3 region has the DNA TGTGCCACCAGCAGAGATGGACAGAGGAATGAAAAACTGTTTTTT. This translates into CATSRDGQRNEKLFF. The rearrangement links TRBV15 to TRBJ1-4, with a possible D match to TRBD1 (6 bases). Trimming stripped 0 bases from V and 5 bases from J, with 10 bases between. Germline V gene sequence: CDR1 LNHNV, CDR2 YYDKDF (reference sequence). The length of the CDR3 is 15 residues.

This clonotype was counted ten times or more. The chain joins TRBV11-2 to TRBJ2-3; D unresolved. Trimming cost V 0 bases and J 2 bases, with 3 bases left between them. The CDR3 consists of 13 residues. Germline CDR1 and CDR2: SGHAT and FQNNGV. DNA of the CDR3: TGTGCCAGCAGCTTAGACTACACAGATACGCAGTATTTT. It translates to CASSLDYTDTQYF. The entire variable domain, with the rest obtained from reference TRBV11-2 and TRBJ2-3, is as follows: EAGVAQSPRYKIIEKRQSVAFWCNPISGHATLYWYQQILGQGPKLLIQFQNNGVVDDSQLPKDRFSAERLKGVDSTLKIQPAKLEDSAVYLCASSLDYTDTQYFGPGTRLTVL.

The chain is built from TRBV5-1 and TRBJ1-3; D is ambiguous. This CDR3 spans 14 amino acids. CDR1 SGHRS and CDR2 YFSETQ come from the germline V gene. Trimming removed 0 bases from V and 2 bases from J, with 6 bases in between. The CDR3 region is CASSLESAGNTIYF. CDR3 nucleotides: TGCGCCAGCAGCTTGGAGTCAGCTGGAAACACCATATATTTT.

Ten or more counts support this clonotype. This chain uses TRBV2 with TRBJ1-5, with 7 bases aligning to TRBD1. The length of the CDR3 is 15 residues. Germline CDR1 SNHLY, CDR2 FYNNEI. The V segment lost 4 bases and the J segment 6 bases; nucleotides outside the gene matches: 9. CDR3 coding DNA: TGTGCCAGCAGTGTCCAGGGGGTAAGGGGTCAGCCCCAGCATTTT. This sequence encodes CASSVQGVRGQPQHF.

The chain couples TRBV28 to TRBJ1-5; 9 bases agree with TRBD1. The CDR3 extends over 16 amino acids. V gave up 4 bases and J gave up 6 bases; unmatched junction bases: 10. The germline gives CDR1 MDHEN, CDR2 SYDVKM. CDR3 DNA sequence: TGTGCCAGCAGTTCTCTCGGGACAGGGCAGAGTCAGCCCCAGCATTTT. Translation gives CASSSLGTGQSQPQHF.

The table lists this clonotype with a few counts. The V and J genes are TRBV20-1 and TRBJ2-1, with a weak D call TRBD1 (5 bases). V lost 5 bases and J 15 bases, leaving 23 bases between the germline ends. The CDR3 spans 13 residues. Germline V CDR1 and CDR2: DFQATT, SNEGSKA (reference sequence). This CDR3 reads CSAVRVNYNNRFF. CDR3 coding DNA: TGCAGTGCTGTCAGGGTTAATTACAATAATAGGTTCTTC.

As regards this clonotype: As the CDR3 is not closed by the conserved phenylalanine or tryptophan, this likely results from a read error. The chain combines TRBV27 with TRBJ2-7, with 9 bases aligning to TRBD2. There are 14 residues in the CDR3. Unmatched junction bases numbered 2, after V lost 3 bases and J lost 2 bases. Germline CDR1 reads MNHEY; CDR2 reads SMNVEV (reference sequence). This CDR3 is CASSLGGRAYEQYL. The CDR3 DNA reads TGTGCCAGCAGTTTGGGCGGGAGGGCCTACGAGCAGTACCTC.